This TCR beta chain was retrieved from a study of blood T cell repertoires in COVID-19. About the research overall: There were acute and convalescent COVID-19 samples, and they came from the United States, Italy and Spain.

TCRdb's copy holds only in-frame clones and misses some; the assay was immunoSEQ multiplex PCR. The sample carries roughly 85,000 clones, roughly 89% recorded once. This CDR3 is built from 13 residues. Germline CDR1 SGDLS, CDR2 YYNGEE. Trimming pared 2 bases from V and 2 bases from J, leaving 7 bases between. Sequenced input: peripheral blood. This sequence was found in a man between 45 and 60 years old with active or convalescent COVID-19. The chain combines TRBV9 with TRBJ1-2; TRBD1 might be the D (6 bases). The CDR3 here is CASSVTGNYGYTF. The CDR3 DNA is TGTGCCAGCAGCGTTACAGGGAACTATGGCTACACCTTC.